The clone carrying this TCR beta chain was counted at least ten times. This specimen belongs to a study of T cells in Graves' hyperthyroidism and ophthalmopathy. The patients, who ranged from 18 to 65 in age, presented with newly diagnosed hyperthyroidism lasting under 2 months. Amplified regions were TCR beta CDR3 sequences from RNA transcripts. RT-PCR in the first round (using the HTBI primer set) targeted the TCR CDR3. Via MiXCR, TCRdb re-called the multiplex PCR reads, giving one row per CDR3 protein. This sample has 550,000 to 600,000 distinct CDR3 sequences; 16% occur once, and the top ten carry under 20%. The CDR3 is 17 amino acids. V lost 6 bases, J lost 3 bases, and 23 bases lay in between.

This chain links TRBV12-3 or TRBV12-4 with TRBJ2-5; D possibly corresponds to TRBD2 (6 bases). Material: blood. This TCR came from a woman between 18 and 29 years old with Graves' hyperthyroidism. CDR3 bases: TGTGCCAGCAGCATAAGGCCTCTTGGGGGGTTAAAAGAGACCCAGTACTTC. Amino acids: CASSIRPLGGLKETQYF.